The rows below give T cell receptor beta chains drawn from one sample of a study of T cell responses to AZD1222 COVID-19 vaccine. This table comes from immunoSEQ multiplex PCR, and its TCRdb copy is limited to in-frame clones, with some not included. In the table there are some 120,000 clones, around 89% of which are singletons. The sample here was peripheral blood, taken on day 0 of MenACWY control vaccination. The source is an adult in good health. Both conserved end residues are part of each CDR3. A D gene is named only where the DNA matches it firmly.

CDR3aa,CDR3nt,j_gene,d_gene,v_gene
CASSRPFGFFGGTEAFF,TGTGCCAGCAGCCGCCCTTTTGGATTTTTTGGGGGCACTGAAGCTTTCTTT,TRBJ1-1,.,TRBV11-3
CAWDMGQGNQPQHF,TGTGCCTGGGACATGGGACAAGGTAATCAGCCCCAGCATTTT,TRBJ1-5,.,TRBV30
CASSPGLAGGSYNEQFF,TGTGCCAGCAGCCCGGGACTAGCGGGAGGTTCCTACAATGAGCAGTTCTTC,TRBJ2-1,TRBD2,TRBV9
CAISGTGVETQYF,TGTGCCATCAGTGGGACAGGGGTAGAGACCCAGTACTTC,TRBJ2-5,TRBD1,TRBV10-3
CASSQGVGGQGLVQPQHF,TGCGCCAGCAGCCAAGGGGTTGGGGGACAGGGTTTAGTCCAGCCCCAGCATTTT,TRBJ1-5,TRBD1,TRBV4-1
CASSPNLNMDSPLHF,TGCGCCAGCAGCCCGAACCTTAATATGGATTCACCCCTCCACTTT,TRBJ1-6,.,TRBV5-1
CASSPRVFAQETQYF,TGTGCCAGCAGCCCCCGGGTTTTTGCACAAGAGACCCAGTACTTC,TRBJ2-5,.,TRBV11-2
CASSQGQASAGEKLFF,TGTGCCAGCAGCCAAGGACAGGCCTCGGCGGGTGAAAAACTGTTTTTT,TRBJ1-4,.,TRBV3-1/TRBV3-2
CSALILQGVTYEQYF,TGCAGCGCCCTTATCTTACAGGGGGTCACTTACGAGCAGTACTTC,TRBJ2-7,TRBD1,TRBV29-1
CSVEPAGKNTGELFF,TGCAGCGTTGAGCCAGCGGGAAAGAACACCGGGGAGCTGTTTTTT,TRBJ2-2,TRBD2,TRBV29-1